This TCR beta chain was recovered during a study of cytomegalovirus exposure and HLA in healthy donors. Study outcomes and limitations: The classifier, whose performance was assessed in both the original and validation cohorts, reportedly diagnosed cytomegalovirus status with high specificity and sensitivity.

As concerns this clone: Its target is unknown.

The PCR used 60 Vbeta and 13 Jbeta primers. The data were produced by immunoSEQ multiplex PCR, yet TCRdb's version contains in-frame clones alone and is incomplete. The top ten clones hold around 3% of a sample with some 110,000 clones, 75% to 85% of them seen once. This CDR3 has 13 residues. Trimming took 5 bases from V and 8 from J; bases not matched to a gene: 7. Germline V gene sequence: CDR1 SGHRS, CDR2 YFSETQ. This chain connects TRBV5-1 to TRBJ2-1, with 7 bases fitting TRBD2. Material: PBMCs. The source is a woman aged 18-29 years in good health and CMV-seropositive. The CDR3 region is CASRNSLADEQFF. In DNA, the CDR3 is TGCGCCAGCAGAAACTCTCTAGCGGATGAGCAGTTCTTC.